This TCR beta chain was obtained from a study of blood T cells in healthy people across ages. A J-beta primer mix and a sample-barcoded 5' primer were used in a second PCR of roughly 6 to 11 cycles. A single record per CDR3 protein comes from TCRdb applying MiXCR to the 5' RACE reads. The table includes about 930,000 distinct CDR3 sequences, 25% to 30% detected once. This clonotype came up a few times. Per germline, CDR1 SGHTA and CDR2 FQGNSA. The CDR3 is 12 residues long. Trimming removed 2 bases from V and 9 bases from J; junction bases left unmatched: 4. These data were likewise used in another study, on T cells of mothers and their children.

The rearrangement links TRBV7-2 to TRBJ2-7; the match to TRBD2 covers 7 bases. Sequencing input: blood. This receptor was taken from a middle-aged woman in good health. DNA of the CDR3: TGTGCCAGCAGCTTAAAGGGCGGGGGGCAGTACTTC. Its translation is CASSLKGGGQYF.